Shown below are 16 T cell receptor beta chains from a single sample sequenced in a study of lymphopenia after photon versus proton radiotherapy. Clones were sequenced by immunoSEQ multiplex PCR, and TCRdb holds only the in-frame ones, with some missing. Here the sample spans around 30,000 clones, about 86% being singletons. The specimen was peripheral blood, collected from a patient treated with proton-based radiotherapy. Receptors were obtained from a woman in her sixties or seventies with cholangiocarcinoma. Some clones in this sample may be carry-over from other donors' samples.

V is TRBV9 and J is TRBJ2-5; 8 bases map to TRBD1. Germline-derived CDR1 and CDR2 are SGDLS and YYNGEE. The V segment lost 4 bases and the J segment 5 bases; nucleotides outside the gene matches: 13. The CDR3 loop spans 16 amino acids. The CDR3 here is CASSPQAGGKGETQYF. The CDR3 nucleotides are TGTGCCAGCAGCCCCCAGGCAGGGGGCAAGGGGGAGACCCAGTACTTC. The full variable domain, its missing parts supplied by reference TRBV9 and TRBJ2-5, is DSGVTQTPKHLITATGQRVTLRCSPRSGDLSVYWYQQSLDQGLQFLIQYYNGEERAKGNILERFSAQQFPDLHSELNLSSLELGDSALYFCASSPQAGGKGETQYFGPGTRLLVL.

The gene calls are TRBV7-9 and TRBJ1-5; 7 nucleotides agree with TRBD1. Germline V gene sequence: CDR1 SEHNR, CDR2 FQNEAQ (reference sequence). V trimming: 5 bases; J trimming: 0 bases; junction bases outside the gene matches: 7. The length of the CDR3 is 16 residues. CDR3 sequence: CASSTDREGSNQPQHF. The CDR3 DNA reads as TGTGCCAGCAGCACAGACAGGGAGGGTAGCAATCAGCCCCAGCATTTT.

A note on this clone: It is likely a read error: a sequence one base away is far more abundant. The sample has other DNA sequences that encode this CDR3 too. The rearrangement links TRBV7-3 to TRBJ2-1; 13 nucleotides align to TRBD2. This CDR3 spans 16 amino acids. Germline-derived CDR1 and CDR2 are SGHTA and FQGTGA. V gave up 4 bases and J gave up 8 bases; unmatched junction bases: 8. The CDR3 region is CASSSLTSGGLDEQFF. The CDR3 bases are TGTGCCAGCAGCTCCCTGACTAGCGGGGGGTTGGATGAGCAGTTCTTC.

This clone has only a few counts. The J gene is TRBJ1-2, the V gene TRBV5-1; no definite D call. V was trimmed by 1 base and J by 3 bases, leaving 7 bases between them. Germline CDR1 SGHRS, CDR2 YFSETQ. The CDR3 has 13 residues. The CDR3 sequence is CASSLNGDYGYTF. The CDR3 region has the DNA TGCGCCAGCAGCTTGAACGGGGACTATGGCTACACCTTC.

The chain employs TRBV6-5 and TRBJ1-5; D is perhaps TRBD1 (5 bases). The CDR3 consists of 15 residues. CDR1 and CDR2 (germline): MNHEY, SVGAGI. The germline V and J ends were trimmed by 6 bases and 1 base, with 13 bases remaining between them. CDR3 coding DNA: TGTGCCAGCAGAGAGTACAGGCGGAGCAATCAGCCCCAGCATTTT. Protein: CASREYRRSNQPQHF.

This chain connects TRBV27 to TRBJ2-6; D unclear. CDR1 is MNHEY, CDR2 SMNVEV, per germline (reference sequence). Trimming removed 3 bases from V and 0 bases from J, with 18 bases in between. The CDR3 has 19 residues. The CDR3, as DNA: TGTGCCAGCAGTTTGTTTGGCCGGGCCGACATCTCTGGGGCCAACGTCCTGACTTTC. Its protein is CASSLFGRADISGANVLTF.

The chain carries TRBV29-1 and TRBJ2-5; 12 bases match TRBD1. The CDR3 has 14 residues. The V and J ends lost 6 bases and 1 base, in that order; junction bases with no gene match: 3. CDR1 SQVTM and CDR2 ANQGSEA come from the germline V gene. The chain's CDR3 is CSVRDRGLQETQYF. CDR3 DNA sequence: TGCAGCGTCCGGGACAGGGGGCTCCAAGAGACCCAGTACTTC.

The chain links TRBV11-2 to TRBJ1-1; D uncertain. V was shortened by 5 bases and J by 1 base, with 8 bases between the two germline ends. CDR1 SGHAT and CDR2 FQNNGV come from the germline V gene. The CDR3 totals 13 residues. CDR3 sequence reads: CASSLRQNTEAFF. In DNA, the CDR3 is TGTGCCAGCAGCCTACGACAGAACACTGAAGCTTTCTTT.

The gene calls are TRBV13 and TRBJ1-2; 10 bases fit TRBD1. The germline gives CDR1 PRHDT, CDR2 FYEKMQ (reference sequence). V shed 2 bases, J shed 3 bases, and the junction held 6 bases outside the gene matches. CDR3 length: 16 residues. The CDR3 here is CASSLIPTGGDYGYTF. Written as DNA, the CDR3 is TGTGCCAGCAGCTTAATCCCGACAGGGGGCGACTATGGCTACACCTTC.

The genes are TRBV11-2 and TRBJ2-3; D call uncertain. Trimming took 3 bases from V and 2 from J, leaving 12 bases between them. The CDR3 extends over 15 amino acids. In germline, CDR1 is SGHAT, CDR2 FQNNGV. The CDR3 here is CASSFVVALTDTQYF. The DNA for the CDR3 is TGTGCCAGCAGCTTTGTGGTAGCCCTCACAGATACGCAGTATTTT.

Only one count was recorded for this clone. The gene calls are TRBV27 and TRBJ2-7, with 12 bases fitting TRBD2. CDR3 length: 16 residues. Losses at the gene ends were 3 bases for V and 6 bases for J; bases not matched to a gene: 9. From germline, CDR1 is MNHEY and CDR2 SMNVEV (reference sequence). The CDR3 DNA reads as TGTGCCAGCAGTTTTAGTTGGCTAGCGGGAGGGGCCGAGCAGTACTTC. It encodes CASSFSWLAGGAEQYF.

This rearrangement joins TRBV19 to TRBJ1-4; D perhaps matches TRBD1 (5 bases). From germline, CDR1 is LNHDA and CDR2 SQIVND (reference sequence). Trimming removed 8 bases from V and 0 bases from J, with 10 bases in between. The CDR3 totals 14 residues. The DNA for the CDR3 is TGTGCCAGTTCTGAGACAGCAACTAATGAAAAACTGTTTTTT. It is translated as CASSETATNEKLFF.

J is TRBJ2-5 and V is TRBV7-3; 8 bases agree with TRBD2. V was pared by 1 base and J by 5 bases, with 3 bases of the junction left unmatched. This CDR3 has 14 amino acids. Per the germline V gene, CDR1 is SGHTA and CDR2 is FQGTGA. CDR3 nucleotides: TGTGCCAGCAGCTTAAGTGCGGGGGGTGAGACCCAGTACTTC. It encodes CASSLSAGGETQYF.

This chain joins TRBV5-1 and TRBJ1-1; possibly TRBD1 for D (5 bases). Germline lookup yields CDR1 SGHRS and CDR2 YFSETQ. This CDR3 region has 14 residues. V dropped 1 base and J dropped 0 bases, with 7 bases sitting between them. DNA of the CDR3: TGCGCCAGCAGCTTGTCGGGGGTGAACACTGAAGCTTTCTTT. Amino acids: CASSLSGVNTEAFF.

This clone was observed a few times. The chain links TRBV2 to TRBJ1-2, with D possibly matching TRBD1 (5 bases). This CDR3 has 13 residues. The germline V and J ends were trimmed by 9 bases and 8 bases, with 19 bases remaining between them. Germline CDR1 reads SNHLY; CDR2 reads FYNNEI. The CDR3 loop is CASERDPRSGYTF. Here the CDR3 DNA reads TGTGCCAGTGAACGGGACCCTCGCTCCGGCTACACCTTC.

The V gene is TRBV11-2, the J gene TRBJ2-1; 8 bases align to TRBD2. Germline CDR1 is SGHAT and CDR2 is FQNNGV. V dropped 1 base and J dropped 4; count of bases not matched to a gene: 0. The CDR3 consists of 14 residues. CDR3 nucleotides: TGTGCCAGCAGCTTAGTAGCGGGGTACAATGAGCAGTTCTTC. Its protein is CASSLVAGYNEQFF. Together with reference TRBV11-2 and TRBJ2-1, the CDR3 gives the full variable domain: EAGVAQSPRYKIIEKRQSVAFWCNPISGHATLYWYQQILGQGPKLLIQFQNNGVVDDSQLPKDRFSAERLKGVDSTLKIQPAKLEDSAVYLCASSLVAGYNEQFFGPGTRLTVL.